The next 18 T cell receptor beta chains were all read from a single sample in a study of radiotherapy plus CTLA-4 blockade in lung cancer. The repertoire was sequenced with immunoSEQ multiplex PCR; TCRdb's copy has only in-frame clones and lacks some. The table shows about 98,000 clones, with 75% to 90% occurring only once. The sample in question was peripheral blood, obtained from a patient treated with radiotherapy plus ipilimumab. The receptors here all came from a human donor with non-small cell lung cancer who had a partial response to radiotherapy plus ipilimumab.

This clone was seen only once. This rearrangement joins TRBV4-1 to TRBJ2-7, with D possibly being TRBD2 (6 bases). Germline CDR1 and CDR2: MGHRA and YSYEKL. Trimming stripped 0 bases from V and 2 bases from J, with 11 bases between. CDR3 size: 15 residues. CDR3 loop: CASSQDAGTPYEQYF. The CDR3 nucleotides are TGCGCCAGCAGCCAAGATGCGGGGACCCCCTACGAGCAGTACTTC.

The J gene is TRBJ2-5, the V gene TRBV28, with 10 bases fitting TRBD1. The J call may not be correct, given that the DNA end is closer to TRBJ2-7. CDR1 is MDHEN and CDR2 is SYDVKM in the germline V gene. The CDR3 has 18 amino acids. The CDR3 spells CASSADRGYFTPGHEQYF. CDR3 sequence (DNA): TGTGCCAGCAGTGCGGACAGGGGGTACTTTACACCCGGGCACGAGCAGTACTTC.

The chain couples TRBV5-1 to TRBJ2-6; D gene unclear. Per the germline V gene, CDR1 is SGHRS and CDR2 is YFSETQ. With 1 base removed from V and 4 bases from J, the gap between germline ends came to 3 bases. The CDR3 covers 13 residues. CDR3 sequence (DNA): TGCGCCAGCAGCTTGAGCGGGGCCAACGTCCTGACTTTC. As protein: CASSLSGANVLTF.

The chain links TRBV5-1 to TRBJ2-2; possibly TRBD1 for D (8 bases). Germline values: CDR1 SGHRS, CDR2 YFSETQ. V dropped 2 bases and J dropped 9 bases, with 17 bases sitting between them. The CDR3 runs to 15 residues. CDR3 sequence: CASSFLTGEGRELFF. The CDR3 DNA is TGCGCCAGCAGCTTCCTGACAGGGGAGGGCAGGGAGCTGTTTTTT.

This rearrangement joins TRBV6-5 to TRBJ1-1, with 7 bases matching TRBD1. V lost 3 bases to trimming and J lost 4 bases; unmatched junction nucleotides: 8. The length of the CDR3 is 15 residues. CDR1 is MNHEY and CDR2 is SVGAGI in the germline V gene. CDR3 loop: CASSYGQGVSTEAFF. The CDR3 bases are TGTGCCAGCAGTTATGGGCAGGGGGTGAGCACTGAAGCTTTCTTT.

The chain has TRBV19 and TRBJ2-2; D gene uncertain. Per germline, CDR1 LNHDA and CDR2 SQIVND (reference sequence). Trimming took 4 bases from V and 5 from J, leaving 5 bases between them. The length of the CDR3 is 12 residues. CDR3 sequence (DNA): TGTGCCAGTAGTACGGTAACCGGGGAGCTGTTTTTT. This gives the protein CASSTVTGELFF.

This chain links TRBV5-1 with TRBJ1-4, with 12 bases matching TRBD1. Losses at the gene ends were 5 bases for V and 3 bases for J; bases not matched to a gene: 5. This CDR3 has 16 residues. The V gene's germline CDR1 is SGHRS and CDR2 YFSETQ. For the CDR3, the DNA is TGCGCCAGCAGACCCGGGACAGGGGGCCCTAATGAAAAACTGTTTTTT. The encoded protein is CASRPGTGGPNEKLFF.

The CDR3 nucleotides read TGTGCCAGCAGCTTAGCTGCAGGGGGTGGCTACACCTTC. Translation: CASSLAAGGGYTF. The chain joins TRBV7-9 to TRBJ1-2, with 7 bases fitting TRBD1. The germline gives CDR1 SEHNR, CDR2 FQNEAQ (reference sequence). The CDR3 loop spans 13 amino acids. Losses at the gene ends were 0 bases for V and 7 bases for J; bases not matched to a gene: 2.

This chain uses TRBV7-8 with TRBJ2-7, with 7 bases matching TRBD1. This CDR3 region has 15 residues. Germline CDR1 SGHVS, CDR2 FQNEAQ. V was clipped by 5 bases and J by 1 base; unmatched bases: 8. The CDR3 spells CASSADRDRSYEQYF. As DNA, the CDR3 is TGTGCCAGCAGCGCCGATCGGGACAGATCCTACGAGCAGTACTTC.

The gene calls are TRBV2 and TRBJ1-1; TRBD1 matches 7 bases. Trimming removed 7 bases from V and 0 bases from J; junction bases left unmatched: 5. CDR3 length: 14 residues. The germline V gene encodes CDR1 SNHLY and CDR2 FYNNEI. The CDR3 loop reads CASKGQMVNTEAFF. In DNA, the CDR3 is TGTGCCAGCAAGGGACAGATGGTGAACACTGAAGCTTTCTTT.

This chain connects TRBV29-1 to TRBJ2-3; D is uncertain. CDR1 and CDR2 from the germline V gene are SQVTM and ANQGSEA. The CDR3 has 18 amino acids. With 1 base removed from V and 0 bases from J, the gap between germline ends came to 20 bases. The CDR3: CSVEGGIVAKRSTDTQYF. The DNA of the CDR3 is TGCAGCGTTGAAGGAGGAATAGTTGCGAAACGCAGCACAGATACGCAGTATTTT.

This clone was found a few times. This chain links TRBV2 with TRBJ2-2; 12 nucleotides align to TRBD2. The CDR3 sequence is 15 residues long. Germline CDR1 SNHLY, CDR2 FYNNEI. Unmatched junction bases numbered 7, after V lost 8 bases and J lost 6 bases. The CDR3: CASEPSGRASGELFF. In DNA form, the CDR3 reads TGTGCCAGCGAACCTAGCGGGAGGGCCTCCGGGGAGCTGTTTTTT.

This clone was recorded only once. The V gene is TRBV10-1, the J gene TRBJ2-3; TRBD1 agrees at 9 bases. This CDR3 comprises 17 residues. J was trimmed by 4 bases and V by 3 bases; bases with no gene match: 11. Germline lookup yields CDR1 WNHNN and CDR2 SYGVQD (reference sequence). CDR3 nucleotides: TGCGCCAGCAGTGACTTTCGGGACAGGGAACAAGCAGATACGCAGTATTTT. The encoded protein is CASSDFRDREQADTQYF.

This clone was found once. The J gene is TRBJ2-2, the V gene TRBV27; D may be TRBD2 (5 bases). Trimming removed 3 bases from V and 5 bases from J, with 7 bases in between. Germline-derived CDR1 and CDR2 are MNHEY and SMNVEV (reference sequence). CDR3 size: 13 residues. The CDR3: CASSFTRTGELFF. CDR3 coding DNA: TGTGCCAGCAGTTTTACTAGGACCGGGGAGCTGTTTTTT.

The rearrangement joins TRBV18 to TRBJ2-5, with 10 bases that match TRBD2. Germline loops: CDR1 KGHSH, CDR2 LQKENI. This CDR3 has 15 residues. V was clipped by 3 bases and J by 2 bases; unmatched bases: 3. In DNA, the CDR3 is TGTGCCAGCTCACCCCGGACTAGCGGACAAGAGACCCAGTACTTC. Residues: CASSPRTSGQETQYF.

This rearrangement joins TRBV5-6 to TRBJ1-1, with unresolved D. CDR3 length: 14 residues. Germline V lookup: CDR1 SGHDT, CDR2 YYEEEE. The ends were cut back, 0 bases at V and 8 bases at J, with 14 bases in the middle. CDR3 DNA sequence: TGTGCCAGCAGCTTGGAGGCAGGAATTAACGAAGCTTTCTTT. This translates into CASSLEAGINEAFF.

DNA for the CDR3: TGTGCCAGCAGCGCCGTATACAGTTCCGGTTCACCCCTCCACTTT. As protein: CASSAVYSSGSPLHF. This sequence joins TRBV9 and TRBJ1-6, with D uncertain. Trimming shortened V by 3 bases and J by 9 bases, and 16 bases separated the two germline ends. The CDR3 consists of 15 residues. Germline assignment: CDR1 SGDLS and CDR2 YYNGEE. Using reference TRBV9 and TRBJ1-6 for the parts outside the CDR3, the full variable domain is DSGVTQTPKHLITATGQRVTLRCSPRSGDLSVYWYQQSLDQGLQFLIQYYNGEERAKGNILERFSAQQFPDLHSELNLSSLELGDSALYFCASSAVYSSGSPLHFGNGTRLTVT.

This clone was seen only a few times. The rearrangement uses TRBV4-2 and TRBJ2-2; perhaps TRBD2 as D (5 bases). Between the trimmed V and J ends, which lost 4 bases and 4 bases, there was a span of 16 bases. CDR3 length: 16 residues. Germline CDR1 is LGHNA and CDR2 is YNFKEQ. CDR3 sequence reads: CASSPLPQRTTGELFF. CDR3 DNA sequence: TGTGCCAGCAGCCCGCTCCCCCAGCGGACCACCGGGGAGCTGTTTTTT.